This TCR beta chain originates from a study of blood T cell repertoires in COVID-19. Turning to the study itself: T cells, B-cell-depleted T cells, or PBMCs provided the cDNA or gDNA that served as material.

Participants were aged about 18 to 89 years from around 24 US areas. Participant reports of clinical history set cohort assignment. Cohort 3 donors were reported recovered after two negative PCRs, clearance, or symptom resolution. Sequencing was performed with immunoSEQ multiplex PCR; in TCRdb, only in-frame clones are kept and a portion is missing. The sample shows roughly 300,000 clones, approximately 90% of them seen only once. V was cut by 5 bases and J by 3 bases, with 13 bases left in between. From germline, CDR1 is LGHNA and CDR2 YSLEER. The CDR3 has 14 residues. The specimen sequenced was PBMCs or T cells enriched from blood (not recorded which). The sequence was obtained from a woman aged 30 to 39 who had recovered from COVID-19. The chain combines TRBV4-3 with TRBJ1-1; D is undetermined. The CDR3 region is CASSERWLDTEAFF. CDR3 DNA: TGCGCCAGCAGCGAGCGGTGGTTGGACACTGAAGCTTTCTTT.